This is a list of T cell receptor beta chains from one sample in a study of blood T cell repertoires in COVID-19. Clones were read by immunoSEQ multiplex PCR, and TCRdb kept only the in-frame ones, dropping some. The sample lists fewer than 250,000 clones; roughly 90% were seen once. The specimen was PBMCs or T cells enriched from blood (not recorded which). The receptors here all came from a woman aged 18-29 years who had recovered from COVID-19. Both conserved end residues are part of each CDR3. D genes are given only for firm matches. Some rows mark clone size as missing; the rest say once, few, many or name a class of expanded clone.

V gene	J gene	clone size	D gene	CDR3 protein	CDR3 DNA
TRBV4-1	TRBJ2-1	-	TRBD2	CASSLLAGGGKEQFF	TGCGCCAGCAGCCTCTTAGCGGGGGGCGGGAAGGAGCAGTTCTTC
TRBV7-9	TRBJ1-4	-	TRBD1	CASSTSGTGINEKLFF	TGTGCCAGCAGCACGTCCGGGACAGGCATTAATGAAAAACTGTTTTTT
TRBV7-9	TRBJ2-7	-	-	CASRNTGLGYEQYF	TGTGCCAGCAGAAACACAGGTCTTGGGTACGAGCAGTACTTC
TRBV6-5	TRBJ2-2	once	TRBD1	CASRPGTGNTGELFF	TGTGCCAGCAGGCCTGGGACAGGGAACACCGGGGAGCTGTTTTTT
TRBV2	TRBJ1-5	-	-	CASSTETLVNQPQHF	TGTGCCAGCAGTACAGAGACGTTGGTCAATCAGCCCCAGCATTTT
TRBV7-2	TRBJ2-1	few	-	CARARGGYLPYNEQFF	TGTGCCAGAGCTCGCGGCGGGTACTTACCCTACAATGAGCAGTTCTTC
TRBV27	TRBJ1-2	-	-	CASSLTAGGGNYGYTF	TGTGCCAGCAGTTTGACCGCCGGGGGGGGGAACTATGGCTACACCTTC
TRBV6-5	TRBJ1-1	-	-	CASRPGDGTEAFF	TGTGCCAGCAGACCAGGGGATGGGACTGAAGCTTTCTTT
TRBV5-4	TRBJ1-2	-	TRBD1	CASSPRDRDLYGYTF	TGTGCCAGCAGCCCCCGGGACAGGGACCTCTATGGCTACACCTTC
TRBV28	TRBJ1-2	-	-	CATTDSYGYTF	TGTGCCACCACGGACAGCTATGGCTACACCTTC
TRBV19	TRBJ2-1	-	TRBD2	CASSFSGGGYNEQFF	TGTGCCAGTAGTTTTAGCGGGGGTGGGTACAATGAGCAGTTCTTC
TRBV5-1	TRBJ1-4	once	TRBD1	CASRGSTNEKLFF	TGCGCCTCCAGGGGGTCTACTAATGAAAAACTGTTTTTT
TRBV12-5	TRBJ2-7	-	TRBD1	CASGLGEQGAGTGYF	TGTGCTAGTGGTTTAGGTGAACAGGGGGCTGGCACGGGGTACTTC
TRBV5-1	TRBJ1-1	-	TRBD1	CASSIRQGEAEAFF	TGCGCCAGCAGCATCCGACAGGGGGAGGCTGAAGCTTTCTTT
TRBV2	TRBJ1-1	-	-	CASRVRDTISDTEAFF	TGTGCCAGCAGAGTGAGGGACACCATCTCGGACACTGAAGCTTTCTTT
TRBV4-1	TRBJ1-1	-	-	CASSQGGLRPEAFF	TGCGCCAGCAGCCAAGGGGGCCTTCGACCTGAAGCTTTCTTT
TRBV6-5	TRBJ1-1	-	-	CASSYSRGGTEAFF	TGTGCCAGCAGTTACTCGAGGGGAGGCACTGAAGCTTTCTTT
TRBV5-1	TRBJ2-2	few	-	CASSLYTPNTGELFF	TGCGCCAGCAGCTTGTACACCCCGAACACCGGGGAGCTGTTTTTT
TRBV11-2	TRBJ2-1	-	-	CASSLGDSPVYNEQFF	TGTGCCAGCAGCCTCGGCGACTCGCCCGTATACAATGAGCAGTTCTTC
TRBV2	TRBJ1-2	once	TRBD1	CASAGQGRNAF	TGTGCCAGCGCGGGACAGGGGCGGAACGCCTTC
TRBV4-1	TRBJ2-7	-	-	CASSQSSWRYEQYF	TGCGCCAGCAGCCAATCATCTTGGCGGTACGAGCAGTACTTC
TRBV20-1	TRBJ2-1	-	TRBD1	CSARSSGGQFF	TGCAGTGCTAGATCATCAGGGGGGCAGTTCTTC
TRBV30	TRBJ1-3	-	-	CAWCKAGLGGNTIYF	TGTGCCTGGTGCAAAGCGGGGCTAGGTGGAAACACCATATATTTT
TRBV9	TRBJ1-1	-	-	CASSVVTGQSEAFF	TGTGCCAGCAGCGTAGTAACAGGGCAATCAGAAGCTTTCTTT
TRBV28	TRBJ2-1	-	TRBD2	CASSSLRGGNEQFF	TGTGCCAGCAGTTCCCTACGGGGGGGCAATGAGCAGTTCTTC
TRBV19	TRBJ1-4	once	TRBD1	CASSPTGVEVEKLFF	TGTGCCAGTAGCCCCACAGGGGTCGAAGTGGAAAAACTGTTTTTT
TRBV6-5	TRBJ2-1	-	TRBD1	CASSTGGTYNEQFF	TGTGCCAGCAGTACAGGGGGAACCTACAATGAGCAGTTCTTC
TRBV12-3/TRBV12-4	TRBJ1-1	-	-	CASSPTANTEAFF	TGTGCCAGCAGCCCAACAGCTAACACTGAAGCTTTCTTT
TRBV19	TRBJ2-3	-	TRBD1	CASSLYRRQGGDTQYF	TGTGCCAGTAGCCTATATCGGAGACAGGGCGGAGATACGCAGTATTTT
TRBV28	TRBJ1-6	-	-	CASSLRSGWTAAFYNSPLHF	TGTGCCAGCAGTTTAAGGTCCGGGTGGACAGCCGCCTTCTATAATTCACCCCTCCACTTT
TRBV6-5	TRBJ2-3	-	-	CASKDGRETDTQYF	TGTGCCAGCAAGGACGGCAGGGAAACAGATACGCAGTATTTT
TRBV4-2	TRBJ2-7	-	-	CASSQGVQQGSRAYEQYF	TGTGCCAGCAGCCAAGGGGTTCAGCAGGGGTCACGCGCCTACGAGCAGTACTTC
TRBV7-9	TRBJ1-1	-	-	CASSLRREAEAFF	TGTGCCAGCAGCTTGCGACGGGAGGCCGAAGCTTTCTTT
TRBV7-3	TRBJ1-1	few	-	CASSLGGRVEAFF	TGTGCCAGCAGCTTGGGGGGGCGCGTGGAAGCTTTCTTT
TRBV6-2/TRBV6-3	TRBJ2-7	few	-	CASSSLNYEQYF	TGTGCCAGCAGTTCACTGAACTACGAGCAGTACTTC
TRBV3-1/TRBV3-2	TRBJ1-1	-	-	CASSQGEGNTEAFF	TGTGCCAGCAGCCAAGGGGAGGGGAACACTGAAGCTTTCTTT
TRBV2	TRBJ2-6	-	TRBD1	CASRARDRGSGANVLTF	TGTGCCAGCAGAGCTCGGGACAGGGGATCTGGGGCCAACGTCCTGACTTTC
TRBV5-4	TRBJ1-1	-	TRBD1	CASSLRQGNTEAFF	TGTGCCAGCAGTCTTAGACAGGGGAACACTGAAGCTTTCTTT
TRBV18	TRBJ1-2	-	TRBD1	CASSREGGGYGYTF	TGTGCCAGCTCACGGGAAGGGGGCGGCTATGGCTACACCTTC
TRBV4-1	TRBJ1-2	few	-	CASSQDPLRGTHGYTF	TGCGCCAGCAGCCAAGACCCCTTGCGGGGGACTCATGGCTACACCTTC
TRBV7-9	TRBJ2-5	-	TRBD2	CASSLLRGFQETQYF	TGTGCCAGCAGCCTCCTGCGGGGGTTTCAAGAGACCCAGTACTTC
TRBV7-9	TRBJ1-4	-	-	CASSIGSTTNEKLFF	TGTGCCAGCAGCATCGGGTCGACAACTAATGAAAAACTGTTTTTT
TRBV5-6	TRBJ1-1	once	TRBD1	CASSQGAGTEAFF	TGTGCCAGCAGCCAGGGGGCAGGCACTGAAGCTTTCTTT
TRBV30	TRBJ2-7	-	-	CAWGRRGISYEQYF	TGTGCCTGGGGGAGACGGGGAATATCCTACGAGCAGTACTTC
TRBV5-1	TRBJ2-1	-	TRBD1	CASSLDRTGADEQFF	TGCGCCAGCAGCTTGGATAGGACAGGGGCAGATGAGCAGTTCTTC
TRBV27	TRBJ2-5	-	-	CASRFQGEETQYF	TGTGCCAGCCGCTTTCAGGGTGAAGAGACCCAGTACTTC
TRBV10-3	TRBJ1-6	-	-	CAIRGLTNSPLHF	TGTGCCATCAGGGGACTGACAAATTCACCCCTCCACTTT
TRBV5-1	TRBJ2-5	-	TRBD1	CASSLEGTGGETQYF	TGCGCCAGCAGCTTGGAGGGGACAGGGGGGGAGACCCAGTACTTC
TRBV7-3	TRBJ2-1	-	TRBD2	CASSFLSGGSSYNEQFF	TGTGCCAGCAGCTTCCTTAGCGGGGGGAGCTCCTACAATGAGCAGTTCTTC
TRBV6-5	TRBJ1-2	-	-	CASSYSNPGNYGYTF	TGTGCCAGCAGTTACTCGAATCCAGGGAACTATGGCTACACCTTC
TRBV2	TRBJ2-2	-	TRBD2	CASSLTRGASTGELFF	TGTGCCAGCAGCCTAACGCGGGGGGCGAGCACCGGGGAGCTGTTTTTT
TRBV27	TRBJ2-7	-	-	CASSHRSSGYEQYF	TGTGCCAGCAGCCACCGCTCGAGCGGTTACGAGCAGTACTTC
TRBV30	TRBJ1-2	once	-	CAWSVGRSYGYTF	TGTGCCTGGAGTGTAGGGAGATCCTATGGCTACACCTTC
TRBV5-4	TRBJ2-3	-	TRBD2	CASSLGLAGPNTQYF	TGTGCCAGCAGCCTTGGACTAGCGGGGCCCAATACGCAGTATTTT
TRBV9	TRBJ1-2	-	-	CASSLEGVGYGYTF	TGTGCCAGCAGCCTAGAGGGGGTCGGCTATGGCTACACCTTC
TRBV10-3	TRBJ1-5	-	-	CAISPQGREPQHF	TGTGCCATCAGTCCACAGGGTAGGGAGCCCCAGCATTTT
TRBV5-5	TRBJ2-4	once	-	CASSPTALGPRDIQYF	TGTGCCAGCAGCCCGACTGCTTTGGGGCCCAGGGACATTCAGTACTTC
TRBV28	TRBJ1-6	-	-	CASSPDGNSPLHF	TGTGCCAGCAGTCCAGACGGGAATTCACCCCTCCACTTT
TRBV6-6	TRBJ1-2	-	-	CASSYSSRVDYGYTF	TGTGCCAGCAGTTACTCGTCCAGGGTGGACTATGGCTACACCTTC